The clone carrying this T cell receptor (beta chain) was seen a few times. The germline CDR1 and CDR2 sequences are SEHNR and FQNEAQ (reference sequence). V lost 5 bases, J lost 6 bases, and 9 bases stayed unmatched. CDR3 length: 14 amino acids. Assay: immunoSEQ multiplex PCR; the TCRdb copy retains only in-frame clones and omits some. This table holds a few hundred thousand clones, around 83% found once. The data stem from a study of blood T cell repertoires in COVID-19. The rearrangement joins TRBV7-9 to TRBJ1-1; 7 nucleotides align to TRBD1. The sequence came from a woman between 40 and 55 years old who had recovered from COVID-19. Sequencing used peripheral blood. CDR3 nucleotides: TGTGCCAGCAGCCGAAGCACAGGGGAATCTGAAGCTTTCTTT. This gives the protein CASSRSTGESEAFF. Together with reference TRBV7-9 and TRBJ1-1, the CDR3 gives the full variable domain: DTGVSQNPRHKITKRGQNVTFRCDPISEHNRLYWYRQTLGQGPEFLTYFQNEAQLEKSRLLSDRFSAERPKGSFSTLEIQRTEQGDSAMYLCASSRSTGESEAFFGQGTRLTVV.